These 16 T cell receptor beta chains were sequenced from one sample in a study of identical twins. TCRdb recomputed calls from the 5' RACE reads with MiXCR, one row per CDR3 protein. The sample contains 700,000 or so distinct CDR3 sequences, 21% of which appear only once. This sample was also put to use in a study of T cells expressing NK-cell markers.

Material for sequencing was PBMCs. The origin of the receptors is a woman aged 18-29 years in good health.

This clonotype was recorded at least ten times. The gene calls are TRBV7-6 and TRBJ2-3; maybe TRBD2 (6 bases). V shed 2 bases and J shed 2 bases, with 17 bases lying between them. Germline CDR1 is SGHVS and CDR2 is FNYEAQ. The CDR3 totals 17 residues. The CDR3 coding sequence is TGTGCCAGCAGCTTAATTGGCGCGGCGGGGCCCACAGATACGCAGTATTTT. This encodes CASSLIGAAGPTDTQYF.

The table lists this clonotype with a few counts. The V call is TRBV29-1, the J call TRBJ1-2; 9 bases line up with TRBD1. The CDR3 length is 15 residues. V lost 8 bases, J lost 4 bases, and 14 bases stayed unmatched. CDR1 is SQVTM, CDR2 ANQGSEA, per germline. As DNA, the CDR3 is TGCAGCACTGGGAGAACAGGGGGCGCCAGCTATGGCTACACCTTC. Amino acid sequence: CSTGRTGGASYGYTF.

The chain employs TRBV20-1 and TRBJ2-3, with a possible D match to TRBD2 (6 bases). CDR1 and CDR2 (germline): DFQATT, SNEGSKA (reference sequence). Trimming removed 3 bases at V and 4 bases at J, with 17 bases between. This CDR3 is built from 15 residues. As DNA, the CDR3 is TGCAGTGCTAGTACCGTGGCGGGGAGCTCAGATACGCAGTATTTT. Protein product: CSASTVAGSSDTQYF.

The V gene is TRBV29-1, the J gene TRBJ1-2; the match to TRBD1 covers 7 bases. The CDR3 extends over 13 amino acids. Looked up from germline, CDR1 is SQVTM and CDR2 is ANQGSEA. Unmatched junction bases numbered 8, after V lost 6 bases and J lost 4 bases. CDR3 in amino acids: CSVGLTGPYGYTF. Written as DNA, the CDR3 is TGCAGCGTGGGACTGACAGGGCCCTATGGCTACACCTTC.

This chain connects TRBV7-3 to TRBJ1-1, with 7 bases fitting TRBD1. This CDR3 is built from 14 residues. Germline assignment: CDR1 SGHTA and CDR2 FQGTGA. V was pared by 5 bases and J by 3 bases, with 6 bases of the junction left unmatched. The CDR3 protein is CASSPYRGHTEAFF. As DNA, the CDR3 is TGTGCCAGCAGCCCGTACAGGGGTCACACTGAAGCTTTCTTT.

This clonotype has ten or more counts. V usage is TRBV29-1 and J usage is TRBJ2-7; 9 nucleotides agree with TRBD2. The CDR3 length is 13 residues. The J segment lost 2 bases and the V segment lost 7 bases, leaving 6 bases of the junction unmatched. Germline V gene sequence: CDR1 SQVTM, CDR2 ANQGSEA. The DNA for the CDR3 is TGCAGCGCTAGCGGGGCAGGCACCTACGAGCAGTACTTC. As protein: CSASGAGTYEQYF.

This clonotype was detected only a few times. This chain connects TRBV20-1 to TRBJ1-1, with D possibly matching TRBD1 (6 bases). CDR3 length: 13 amino acids. Trimming stripped 1 base from V and 5 bases from J, with 11 bases between. Germline V lookup: CDR1 DFQATT, CDR2 SNEGSKA (reference sequence). DNA for the CDR3: TGCAGTGCTAGAGGGACAGCGAAAACTGAAGCTTTCTTT. Its translation: CSARGTAKTEAFF.

The V gene is TRBV19, the J gene TRBJ1-5; possibly TRBD1 for D (5 bases). Trimming took 8 bases from V and 8 from J, leaving 22 bases between them. The V gene's germline CDR1 is LNHDA and CDR2 SQIVND (reference sequence). This CDR3 contains 15 residues. The CDR3 region is CASHRLGQPIEPQHF. CDR3 DNA: TGTGCCAGTCACCGCCTGGGGCAGCCTATCGAGCCCCAGCATTTT.

There are many counts of this clonotype. V is TRBV20-1 and J is TRBJ2-1; TRBD2 agrees at 8 bases. This CDR3 is built from 15 residues. From germline, CDR1 is DFQATT and CDR2 SNEGSKA (reference sequence). Losses at the gene ends were 3 bases for V and 2 bases for J; bases not matched to a gene: 6. The CDR3, as DNA: TGCAGTGCTAGTAAACTAGCGGCAACCTACAATGAGCAGTTCTTC. Encoded protein: CSASKLAATYNEQFF.

In its sample, this clonotype was seen a few times. V gene TRBV12-3 or TRBV12-4 combines with J gene TRBJ1-1; unclear D gene. V gave up 7 bases and J gave up 8 bases, with 14 bases separating them. The CDR3 sequence is 12 residues long. CDR3 protein: CASILSGSEAFF. DNA for the CDR3: TGTGCCAGCATTCTATCGGGCAGCGAAGCTTTCTTT.

V is TRBV29-1 and J is TRBJ2-1; possible D gene TRBD2, 6 bases. Trimming took 6 bases from V and 5 from J, leaving 17 bases between them. CDR1 is SQVTM and CDR2 is ANQGSEA in the germline V gene. The CDR3 is 14 residues long. The CDR3 sequence: CSVVLLAENNEQFF. CDR3 in DNA: TGCAGCGTGGTGCTCTTAGCGGAGAACAATGAGCAGTTCTTC.

This clonotype was seen more than once but under ten times. The chain employs TRBV20-1 and TRBJ2-1; a possible D gene is TRBD1 (7 bases). V lost 3 bases and J 4 bases, leaving 13 bases between the germline ends. CDR1 and CDR2 (germline): DFQATT, SNEGSKA (reference sequence). The length of the CDR3 is 14 residues. The CDR3: CSASRGTAYNEQFF. CDR3 nucleotide sequence: TGCAGTGCTAGCCGGGGGACAGCATACAATGAGCAGTTCTTC.

This CDR3 is CSARKAVANTGELFF. The CDR3 DNA follows: TGCAGTGCTAGAAAAGCGGTCGCGAACACCGGGGAGCTGTTTTTT. J is TRBJ2-2 and V is TRBV20-1, with a weak D call TRBD2 (5 bases). This CDR3 region has 15 residues. Per germline, CDR1 DFQATT and CDR2 SNEGSKA (reference sequence). Trimming stripped 2 bases from V and 0 bases from J, with 10 bases between.

The sample holds a few counts of this clonotype. V gene TRBV20-1 combines with J gene TRBJ2-1; D is perhaps TRBD1 or TRBD2 (6 bases each). The CDR3 sequence is 14 residues long. V was pared by 2 bases and J by 8 bases, with 16 bases between. Germline loops: CDR1 DFQATT, CDR2 SNEGSKA (reference sequence). The CDR3, as DNA: TGCAGTGCTAGATCGGCGGGAAACAGGGATGAGCAGTTCTTC. Its translation: CSARSAGNRDEQFF.

The count of this clonotype is one. The J gene is TRBJ2-1, the V gene TRBV27, with D perhaps being TRBD1 or TRBD2 (5 bases each). From germline, CDR1 is MNHEY and CDR2 SMNVEV (reference sequence). V was shortened by 4 bases and J by 3 bases, with 19 bases between the two germline ends. The CDR3 is made up of 17 amino acids. This CDR3 reads CASSSQATTRVYNEQFF. DNA of the CDR3: TGTGCCAGCAGTTCACAGGCGACTACAAGGGTCTACAATGAGCAGTTCTTC.

This clonotype was counted ten times or more. V usage is TRBV6-5 and J usage is TRBJ1-1; 7 positions agree with TRBD1. The ends lost 4 bases at V and 7 bases at J; junction bases unmatched: 6. The CDR3 has 13 amino acids. Germline CDR1 reads MNHEY; CDR2 reads SVGAGI. CDR3 sequence reads: CASSSPTGIEAFF. DNA for the CDR3: TGTGCCAGCAGTTCTCCGACAGGGATTGAAGCTTTCTTT.